Following are 23 T cell receptor beta chains from one sample sequenced in a study of blood T cell repertoires in COVID-19. Profiled with immunoSEQ multiplex PCR; TCRdb holds only in-frame clones, not every one. The sample records approximately 26,000 clones, nearly 90% being singletons. Input material: peripheral blood. Receptors originate from a woman aged 60 to 75 with active COVID-19.

CDR3 loop: CASSLGVGGIGNTIYF. CDR3 DNA sequence: TGTGCCAGCAGCTTAGGAGTGGGAGGCATTGGGAACACCATATATTTT. The V and J genes are TRBV7-2 and TRBJ1-3; D is ambiguous. This CDR3 region has 16 residues. Germline V CDR1 and CDR2: SGHTA, FQGNSA. V lost 1 base and J lost 7, with 17 bases in between.

This clone was seen a handful of times. The rearrangement uses TRBV10-1 and TRBJ2-7, with 7 bases fitting TRBD1. The trim removed 6 bases at V and 3 bases at J, leaving 11 bases unmatched. Germline V gene data show CDR1 as WNHNN and CDR2 as SYGVQD (reference sequence). CDR3 length: 15 amino acids. The CDR3 region is CASSAYRQGRYEQYF. CDR3 DNA sequence: TGCGCCAGCAGCGCGTACCGACAGGGACGCTACGAGCAGTACTTC.

The gene calls are TRBV5-6 and TRBJ2-3, with 9 bases identical to TRBD2. This CDR3 has 14 residues. J lost 3 bases, V lost 1 base, and 0 bases had no gene match. Germline CDR1 is SGHDT and CDR2 is YYEEEE. In DNA form, the CDR3 reads TGTGCCAGCAGCTTGACTAGCGGGACAGATACGCAGTATTTT. Residues: CASSLTSGTDTQYF.

The chain employs TRBV29-1 and TRBJ2-2, with D possibly being TRBD1 (6 bases). Per germline, CDR1 SQVTM and CDR2 ANQGSEA. Trimming stripped 5 bases from V and 6 bases from J, with 16 bases between. The length of the CDR3 is 14 residues. CDR3 sequence: CSVRQDETAGELFF. DNA for the CDR3: TGCAGCGTTCGACAGGACGAGACAGCCGGGGAGCTGTTTTTT.

The chain is built from TRBV24-1 and TRBJ2-1; 7 nucleotides match TRBD1. There are 16 residues in the CDR3. Germline V gives CDR1 KGHDR, CDR2 SFDVKD. The junction had 15 bases not matched to a gene; V was cut back by 5 bases and J by 9 bases. The CDR3 sequence: CATSGVRGIGMSEQFF. The CDR3 bases are TGTGCCACCAGTGGTGTCAGGGGGATTGGGATGTCTGAGCAGTTCTTC.

The rearrangement uses TRBV28 and TRBJ2-1; 8 bases align to TRBD2. The length of the CDR3 is 15 residues. Germline lookup yields CDR1 MDHEN and CDR2 SYDVKM. V shed 3 bases, J shed 6 bases, and the junction held 7 bases outside the gene matches. The DNA for the CDR3 is TGTGCCAGCAGTTTTCTTCTAGCGGGCGGCAATGAGCAGTTCTTC. Its translation is CASSFLLAGGNEQFF. The whole variable domain, remainder taken from reference TRBV28 and TRBJ2-1, is DVKVTQSSRYLVKRTGEKVFLECVQDMDHENMFWYRQDPGLGLRLIYFSYDVKMKEKGDIPEGYSVSREKKERFSLILESASTNQTSMYLCASSFLLAGGNEQFFGPGTRLTVL.

This clone occurred a few times. V gene TRBV5-3 combines with J gene TRBJ2-7, with 9 bases lining up with TRBD2. TRBV5-3 is treated as an ORF (open reading frame) with a function not yet certain. V lost 5 bases to trimming and J lost 0 bases; unmatched junction nucleotides: 9. The CDR3 runs to 16 residues. CDR3 DNA sequence: TGTGCCAGAAGGCCCACCCTAGCGGGGAGCTCCTACGAGCAGTACTTC. Translation: CARRPTLAGSSYEQYF.

The chain employs TRBV18 and TRBJ1-4, with 8 bases fitting TRBD1. The germline CDR1 and CDR2 sequences are KGHSH and LQKENI. There are 16 residues in the CDR3. The V segment lost 3 bases and the J segment 3 bases; nucleotides outside the gene matches: 6. CDR3 loop: CASSPGQVGANEKLFF. The CDR3 DNA reads TGTGCCAGCTCACCGGGACAGGTCGGAGCTAATGAAAAACTGTTTTTT. Supplemented by reference TRBV18 and TRBJ1-4, the full variable domain reads NAGVMQNPRHLVRRRGQEARLRCSPMKGHSHVYWYRQLPEEGLKFMVYLQKENIIDESGMPKERFSAEFPKEGPSILRIQQVVRGDSAAYFCASSPGQVGANEKLFFGSGTQLSVL.

The chain links TRBV10-3 to TRBJ2-5, with D perhaps TRBD2 (7 bases). Deletions cut 5 bases from V and 3 bases from J, with 13 bases between. Germline-derived CDR1 and CDR2 are ENHRY and SYGVKD. CDR3 length equals 14 residues. The CDR3 reads CAISLQRDKETQYF. In DNA, the CDR3 is TGTGCCATCAGTCTACAGCGGGACAAAGAGACCCAGTACTTC.

This clone has more than one count but fewer than ten. This CDR3 is CASSRDRDRGLTDTQYF. The CDR3 nucleotides read TGTGCCAGCAGCCGAGATAGGGACAGGGGTTTGACAGATACGCAGTATTTT. This chain uses TRBV4-2 with TRBJ2-3, with TRBD1 matching 10 bases. CDR3 size: 17 residues. Germline loops: CDR1 LGHNA, CDR2 YNFKEQ. The V gene end was trimmed by 4 bases and the J gene end by 3 bases; junction bases not matched to a gene: 10.

The chain combines TRBV28 with TRBJ2-3, with D unclear. This CDR3 has 13 amino acids. Trimming pared 5 bases from V and 3 bases from J, leaving 9 bases between. CDR1 is MDHEN and CDR2 is SYDVKM in the germline V gene. In DNA, the CDR3 is TGTGCCAGCAGTCCGGTGCTAACAGATACGCAGTATTTT. Translation gives CASSPVLTDTQYF. Supplemented by reference TRBV28 and TRBJ2-3, the full variable domain reads DVKVTQSSRYLVKRTGEKVFLECVQDMDHENMFWYRQDPGLGLRLIYFSYDVKMKEKGDIPEGYSVSREKKERFSLILESASTNQTSMYLCASSPVLTDTQYFGPGTRLTVL.

This clone has only one observation. This chain connects TRBV19 to TRBJ1-6; D ambiguous. Trimming removed 3 bases from V and 10 bases from J, with 10 bases in between. CDR1 LNHDA and CDR2 SQIVND come from the germline V gene (reference sequence). The CDR3 runs 13 residues. CDR3 region: CASSIPWSSPLHF. The DNA of the CDR3 is TGTGCCAGTAGTATCCCGTGGAGCTCACCCCTCCACTTT.

The V and J genes are TRBV5-1 and TRBJ1-1; D may be TRBD1 (6 bases). V lost 3 bases, J lost 3 bases, and 12 bases lay in between. The CDR3 has 14 amino acids. Germline lookup yields CDR1 SGHRS and CDR2 YFSETQ. The CDR3 DNA reads TGCGCCAGCAGCTCAACCGACAGGTACACTGAAGCTTTCTTT. It translates to CASSSTDRYTEAFF. Combining the CDR3 with reference TRBV5-1 and TRBJ1-1 gives the whole variable domain KAGVTQTPRYLIKTRGQQVTLSCSPISGHRSVSWYQQTPGQGLQFLFEYFSETQRNKGNFPGRFSGRQFSNSRSEMNVSTLELGDSALYLCASSSTDRYTEAFFGQGTRLTVV.

The chain is built from TRBV5-5 and TRBJ2-1; 7 bases fit TRBD1. This CDR3 comprises 13 residues. Germline V gives CDR1 SGHKS, CDR2 YYEKEE (reference sequence). J gave up 6 bases and V 4 bases, and 4 bases lay outside the gene matches. CDR3 coding DNA: TGTGCCAGCAGCACCTCAGGGGGCAATGAGCAGTTCTTC. It codes for CASSTSGGNEQFF. Drawing the rest from reference TRBV5-5 and TRBJ2-1, the complete variable domain is DAGVTQSPTHLIKTRGQQVTLRCSPISGHKSVSWYQQVLGQGPQFIFQYYEKEERGRGNFPDRFSARQFPNYSSELNVNALLLGDSALYLCASSTSGGNEQFFGPGTRLTVL.

The rearrangement joins TRBV10-3 to TRBJ1-1; D gene uncertain. The V end lost 10 bases, the J end lost 4 bases, and 10 bases lay between the germline ends. Germline V gives CDR1 ENHRY, CDR2 SYGVKD. The CDR3 has 11 amino acids. The chain's CDR3 is CATQVGTEAFF. The CDR3 coding sequence is TGTGCCACCCAGGTGGGCACTGAAGCTTTCTTT.

This chain links TRBV2 with TRBJ1-5, with TRBD1 matching 7 bases. Germline-derived CDR1 and CDR2 are SNHLY and FYNNEI. V lost 4 bases, J lost 6 bases, and 9 bases stayed unmatched. The CDR3 sequence is 15 residues long. CDR3 sequence reads: CASSVQTGFPQPQHF. CDR3 coding DNA: TGTGCCAGCAGTGTCCAGACAGGGTTTCCTCAGCCCCAGCATTTT.

This clone was observed once. The J gene is TRBJ2-7, the V gene TRBV30; a possible D gene is TRBD1 (5 bases). The CDR3 is 13 residues long. V was shortened by 5 bases and J by 5 bases, with 16 bases between the two germline ends. The germline V gene has CDR1 GTSNPN and CDR2 SVGIG (reference sequence). CDR3 protein: CAWDRALGDEQYF. Written as DNA, the CDR3 is TGTGCCTGGGACCGGGCTTTAGGGGACGAGCAGTACTTC.

The rearrangement links TRBV7-2 to TRBJ1-5, with TRBD1 as a possible D gene (5 bases). Germline assignment: CDR1 SGHTA and CDR2 FQGNSA. Trimming removed 1 base from V and 7 bases from J, with 11 bases in between. The CDR3 contains 14 residues. DNA for the CDR3: TGTGCCAGCAGCTTAGGAGGGGCGGGGCAGCCCCAGCATTTT. This encodes CASSLGGAGQPQHF.

The chain recombines TRBV5-4 with TRBJ2-5, with D tentatively TRBD1 (5 bases). The V end lost 2 bases, the J end lost 2 bases, and 13 bases lay between the germline ends. CDR3 size: 15 residues. Germline CDR1 and CDR2: SGHNT and YYREEE (reference sequence). The CDR3 nucleotides read TGTGCCAGCAGCTTTATCCCAAGGGGTCAAGAGACCCAGTACTTC. Translating gives CASSFIPRGQETQYF.

CDR3 nucleotide sequence: TGCAGCGTTGAAGACAATACTAGCGGGAGAACTTACGAGCAGTACTTC. It codes for CSVEDNTSGRTYEQYF. The V gene is TRBV29-1, the J gene TRBJ2-7, with 11 bases lining up with TRBD2. Germline V CDR1 and CDR2: SQVTM, ANQGSEA. The CDR3 is 16 residues long. J lost 4 bases, V lost 0 bases, and 8 bases had no gene match.

The chain employs TRBV28 and TRBJ2-1; D is perhaps TRBD1 (6 bases). The V end was cut by 6 bases, the J end by 0 bases, with 21 bases between. Germline lookup yields CDR1 MDHEN and CDR2 SYDVKM. This CDR3 is built from 18 residues. The CDR3 DNA follows: TGTGCCAGCAGGTCACTGGGGGCCTACTTTAGCTCCTACAATGAGCAGTTCTTC. This codes for CASRSLGAYFSSYNEQFF.

V is TRBV3-1 (or the pseudogene TRBV3-2) and J is TRBJ2-1, with a weak D call TRBD2 (6 bases). Deletions cut 2 bases from V and 12 bases from J, with 11 bases between. Germline V gene sequence: CDR1 LGHDT, CDR2 YNNKEL (reference sequence). This CDR3 region has 12 residues. CDR3 amino acids: CASSQSNGGQFF. The CDR3 region has the DNA TGTGCCAGCAGCCAAAGCAACGGGGGGCAGTTCTTC.

The rearrangement joins TRBV19 to TRBJ2-3; TRBD2 aligns across 12 bases. Looked up from germline, CDR1 is LNHDA and CDR2 is SQIVND (reference sequence). The CDR3 consists of 17 residues. Trimming removed 4 bases from V and 4 bases from J; junction bases left unmatched: 9. CDR3 amino acids: CASSKGASGRAADTQYF. The CDR3 DNA reads TGTGCCAGTAGTAAGGGGGCTAGCGGGAGGGCCGCAGATACGCAGTATTTT.